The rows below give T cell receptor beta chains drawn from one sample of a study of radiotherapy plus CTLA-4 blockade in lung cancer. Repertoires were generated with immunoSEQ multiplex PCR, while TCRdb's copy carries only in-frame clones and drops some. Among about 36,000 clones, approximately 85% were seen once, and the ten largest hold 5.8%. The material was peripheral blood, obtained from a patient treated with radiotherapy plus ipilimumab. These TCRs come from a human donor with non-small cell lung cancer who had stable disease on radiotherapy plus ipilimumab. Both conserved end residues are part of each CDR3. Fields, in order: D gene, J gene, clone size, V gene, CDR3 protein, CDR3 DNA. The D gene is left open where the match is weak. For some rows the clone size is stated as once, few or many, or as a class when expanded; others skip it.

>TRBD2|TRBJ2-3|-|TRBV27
CASSPWDSGRVDTQYF
TGTGCCAGCAGTCCCTGGGATAGCGGGAGGGTAGATACGCAGTATTTT
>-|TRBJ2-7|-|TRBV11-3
CASSSTRSSYEQYF
TGTGCCAGCAGTTCTACACGGAGCTCCTACGAGCAGTACTTC
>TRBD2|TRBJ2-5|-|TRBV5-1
CASSLAGTSGQETQYF
TGCGCCAGCAGCTTGGCCGGGACTAGCGGACAAGAGACCCAGTACTTC
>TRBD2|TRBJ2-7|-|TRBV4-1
CASSQVGSGNPGSYEQYF
TGCGCCAGCAGCCAAGTCGGTAGCGGGAATCCCGGGAGTTACGAGCAGTACTTC
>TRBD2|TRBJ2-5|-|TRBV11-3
CASSLGQREQETQYF
TGTGCCAGCAGCTTAGGTCAGCGGGAGCAAGAGACCCAGTACTTC
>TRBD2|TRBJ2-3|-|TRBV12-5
CASGLDKRGLAGKADTQYF
TGTGCTAGTGGTTTGGACAAACGGGGACTAGCGGGAAAGGCAGATACGCAGTATTTT
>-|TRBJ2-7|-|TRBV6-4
CASRKTSVFEQYF
TGTGCCAGCAGGAAGACTTCTGTCTTCGAGCAGTACTTC
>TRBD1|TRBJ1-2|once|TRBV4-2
CASSQIRGQGSNYGYTF
TGTGCCAGCAGCCAGATAAGAGGACAGGGAAGTAACTATGGCTACACCTTC
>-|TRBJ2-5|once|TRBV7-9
CASSLETLGRETQYF
TGTGCCAGCAGCTTAGAGACCCTGGGCCGGGAGACCCAGTACTTC
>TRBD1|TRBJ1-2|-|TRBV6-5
CASTWGQGGTGYTF
TGTGCCAGCACCTGGGGACAGGGAGGCACTGGCTACACCTTC
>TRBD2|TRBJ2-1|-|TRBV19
CASRVSGRARVNEQFF
TGTGCCAGTAGGGTTAGCGGGAGGGCCAGGGTCAATGAGCAGTTCTTC
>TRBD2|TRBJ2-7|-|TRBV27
CASRPTSVAYEQYF
TGTGCCAGCAGACCCACTAGCGTTGCGTACGAGCAGTACTTC
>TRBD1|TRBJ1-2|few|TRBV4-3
CASSQDPGQISGGYTF
TGCGCCAGCAGCCAAGATCCGGGACAGATTAGCGGTGGCTACACCTTC
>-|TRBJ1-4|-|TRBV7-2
CASSSPFGGEKLFF
TGTGCCAGCAGCTCTCCTTTCGGAGGAGAAAAACTGTTTTTT
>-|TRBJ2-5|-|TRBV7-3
CASSLNGLQETQYF
TGTGCCAGCAGCTTAAACGGACTACAAGAGACCCAGTACTTC
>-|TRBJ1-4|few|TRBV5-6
CASSFGANNEKLFF
TGTGCCAGCAGCTTCGGAGCGAATAATGAAAAACTGTTTTTT
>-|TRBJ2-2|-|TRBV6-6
CASSPTRVRTGELFF
TGTGCCAGCAGCCCTACTAGAGTGCGGACCGGGGAGCTGTTTTTT
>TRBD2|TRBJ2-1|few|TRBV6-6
CASSRGLGDYNEQFF
TGTGCCAGCAGTCGGGGACTAGGGGACTACAATGAGCAGTTCTTC
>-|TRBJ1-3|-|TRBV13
CASSLGGSGNTIYF
TGTGCCAGCAGCTTGGGGGGATCCGGAAACACCATATATTTT
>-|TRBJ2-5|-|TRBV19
CASSTVPETQYF
TGTGCCAGTAGTACCGTCCCAGAGACCCAGTACTTC
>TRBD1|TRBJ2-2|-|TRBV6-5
CASMVDRGNTGELFF
TGTGCCAGCATGGTCGACAGGGGAAACACCGGGGAGCTGTTTTTT
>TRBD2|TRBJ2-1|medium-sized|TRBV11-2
CASAGGTRGEQFF
TGTGCCAGCGCTGGGGGGACTAGAGGCGAGCAGTTCTTC
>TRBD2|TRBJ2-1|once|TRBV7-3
CASSLRTSGSDEQFF
TGTGCCAGCAGCCTCCGGACTAGCGGGAGCGATGAGCAGTTCTTC
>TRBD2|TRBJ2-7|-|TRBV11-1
CASSVSGRPPAYEQYF
TGTGCCAGCAGCGTTAGCGGGAGGCCCCCTGCCTACGAGCAGTACTTC
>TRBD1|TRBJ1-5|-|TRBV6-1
CASSEAGTGGSQPQHF
TGTGCCAGCAGTGAGGCCGGGACAGGGGGCTCTCAGCCCCAGCATTTT
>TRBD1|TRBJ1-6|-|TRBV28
CASSLMDRGYNSPLHF
TGTGCCAGCAGTTTGATGGACAGGGGATATAATTCACCCCTCCACTTT
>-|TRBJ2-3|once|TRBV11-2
CASTGGNPSTDTQYF
TGTGCCAGCACCGGCGGTAACCCCTCCACAGATACGCAGTATTTT
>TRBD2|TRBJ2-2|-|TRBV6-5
CASRNEKRETGELFF
TGTGCCAGCAGAAACGAGAAGCGGGAGACCGGGGAGCTGTTTTTT
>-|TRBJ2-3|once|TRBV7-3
CASSSNGDTQYF
TGTGCCAGCAGCTCAAACGGGGATACGCAGTATTTT
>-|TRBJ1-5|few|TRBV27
CASSPSLGQPQHF
TGTGCCAGCAGTCCTTCTCTAGGACAGCCCCAGCATTTT
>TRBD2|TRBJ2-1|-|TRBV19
CASSTSRLANEQFF
TGTGCCAGTAGTACCTCACGACTAGCGAATGAGCAGTTCTTC
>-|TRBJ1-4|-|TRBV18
CASSSTGLGKEKLFF
TGTGCCAGCTCGTCTACAGGGCTTGGGAAGGAAAAACTGTTTTTT
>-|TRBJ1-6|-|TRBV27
CASGLGQRNSPLHF
TGTGCCAGCGGCCTCGGACAGAGGAATTCACCCCTCCACTTT
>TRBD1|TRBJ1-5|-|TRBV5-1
CASSTGTENQPQHF
TGCGCCAGCAGCACCGGGACAGAAAATCAGCCCCAGCATTTT
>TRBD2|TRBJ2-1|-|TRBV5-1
CASSPSGRGSEQFF
TGCGCCAGCAGCCCTAGCGGGAGGGGGAGTGAGCAGTTCTTC
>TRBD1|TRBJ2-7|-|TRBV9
CASSVGSGQFYEQYF
TGTGCCAGCAGCGTAGGTTCGGGACAGTTCTACGAGCAGTACTTC
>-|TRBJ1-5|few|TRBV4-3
CASSHGQNQPQHF
TGCGCCAGCAGCCACGGACAGAATCAGCCCCAGCATTTT
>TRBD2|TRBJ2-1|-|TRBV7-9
CASSPREGLAMSSYNEQFF
TGTGCCAGCAGCCCGAGGGAGGGACTAGCGATGAGCTCCTACAATGAGCAGTTCTTC
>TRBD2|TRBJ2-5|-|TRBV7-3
CASSFSGRGETQYF
TGTGCCAGCAGCTTTAGCGGGAGAGGCGAGACCCAGTACTTC
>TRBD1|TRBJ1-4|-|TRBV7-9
CASSNRQGEKLFF
TGTGCCAGCAGCAACAGACAGGGCGAAAAACTGTTTTTT
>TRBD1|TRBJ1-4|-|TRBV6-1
CASSARQGDGKLFF
TGTGCCAGCAGTGCGCGACAGGGCGATGGAAAACTGTTTTTT
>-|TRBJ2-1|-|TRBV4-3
CASSQVLSRGYNEQFF
TGCGCCAGCAGCCAAGTACTGTCCCGGGGCTACAATGAGCAGTTCTTC
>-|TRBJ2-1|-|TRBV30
CAWSVPGTRLYNEQFF
TGTGCCTGGAGTGTACCCGGGACTCGTCTCTACAATGAGCAGTTCTTC
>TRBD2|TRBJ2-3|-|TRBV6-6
CASSSTSGRTDTQYF
TGTGCCAGCAGTTCGACTAGCGGGAGGACAGATACGCAGTATTTT
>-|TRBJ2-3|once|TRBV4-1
CASSHTGKSSDTQYF
TGCGCCAGCAGCCATACAGGGAAGAGTTCGGATACGCAGTATTTT
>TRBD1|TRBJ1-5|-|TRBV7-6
CASSLGQGGVSNQPQHF
TGTGCCAGCAGCCTAGGACAGGGCGGTGTTAGCAATCAGCCCCAGCATTTT
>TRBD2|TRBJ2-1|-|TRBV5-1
CASSFGLAGRGEQFF
TGCGCCAGCAGCTTCGGACTAGCGGGAAGGGGTGAGCAGTTCTTC
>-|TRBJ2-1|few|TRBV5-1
CASSLAGQYNEQFF
TGCGCCAGCAGCTTAGCCGGACAGTACAATGAGCAGTTCTTC
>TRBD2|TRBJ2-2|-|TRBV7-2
CASSPQLAAGLGNTGELFF
TGTGCCAGCAGCCCGCAACTAGCGGCGGGATTGGGGAACACCGGGGAGCTGTTTTTT
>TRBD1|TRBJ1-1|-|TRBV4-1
CASSQEDRQNTEAFF
TGCGCCAGCAGCCAAGAGGACAGGCAAAACACTGAAGCTTTCTTT
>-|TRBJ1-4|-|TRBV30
CAWSEDSPSGANEKLFF
TGTGCCTGGAGTGAGGACAGCCCCTCTGGGGCTAATGAAAAACTGTTTTTT
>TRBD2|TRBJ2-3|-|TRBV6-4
CASSEGTSADTQYF
TGTGCCAGCAGTGAGGGGACTAGCGCAGATACGCAGTATTTT
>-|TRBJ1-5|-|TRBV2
CASSEEGRGQPQHF
TGTGCCAGCAGTGAAGAGGGAAGGGGGCAGCCCCAGCATTTT